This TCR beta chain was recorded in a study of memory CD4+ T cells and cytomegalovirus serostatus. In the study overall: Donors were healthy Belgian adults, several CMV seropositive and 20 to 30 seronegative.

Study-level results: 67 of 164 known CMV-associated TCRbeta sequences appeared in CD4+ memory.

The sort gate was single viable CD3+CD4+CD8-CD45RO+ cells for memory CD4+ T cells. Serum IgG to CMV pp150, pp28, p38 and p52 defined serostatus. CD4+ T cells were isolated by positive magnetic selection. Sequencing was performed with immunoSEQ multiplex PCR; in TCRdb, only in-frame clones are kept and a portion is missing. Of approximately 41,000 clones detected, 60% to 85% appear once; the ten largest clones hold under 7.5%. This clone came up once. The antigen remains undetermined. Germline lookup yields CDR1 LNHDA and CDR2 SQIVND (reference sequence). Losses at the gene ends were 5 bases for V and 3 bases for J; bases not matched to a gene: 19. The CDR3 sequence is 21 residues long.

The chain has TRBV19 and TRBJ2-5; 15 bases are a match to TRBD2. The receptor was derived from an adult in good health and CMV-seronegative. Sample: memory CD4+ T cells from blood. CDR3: CASSPGKTRGTSGRYKETQYF. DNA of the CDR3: TGTGCCAGTAGTCCAGGGAAGACACGTGGGACTAGCGGGAGGTATAAAGAGACCCAGTACTTC.